This T cell receptor (beta chain) comes out of a study of OX40 agonist ivuxolimab in advanced cancers. About the study: Each dose-escalation patient presented with hepatocellular carcinoma, melanoma, renal cell or head and neck cancer. Three patients responded partially, comprising one with hepatocellular carcinoma and two with cutaneous melanoma.

Using immunoSEQ multiplex PCR, the repertoire was profiled, and TCRdb retains in-frame clones only, with some absent. The sample contains tens of thousands of clones, about nine tenths of which appear only once. Study-wide results and limits: Certain nonresponders additionally had low normalized T-cell clonal expansion.

In regard to this clone: What it recognizes is unknown.

V shed 6 bases and J 2 bases; nucleotides not matched to a gene: 4. Germline assignment: CDR1 SGHTA and CDR2 FQGNSA. The length of the CDR3 is 14 residues. Excluded were patients having autoimmune disease history or systemic immunosuppression. The rearrangement joins TRBV7-2 to TRBJ2-5, with 9 bases identical to TRBD2. The receptor was derived from an adult with an advanced solid tumor such as melanoma, head and neck, liver or kidney cancer. The sample consisted of CD4+ or CD8+ T cells sorted from blood, taken in a trial of the OX40 agonist ivuxolimab. CDR3 region: CASSPGLAQETQYF. For the CDR3, the DNA is TGTGCCAGCAGTCCGGGACTAGCTCAAGAGACCCAGTACTTC.